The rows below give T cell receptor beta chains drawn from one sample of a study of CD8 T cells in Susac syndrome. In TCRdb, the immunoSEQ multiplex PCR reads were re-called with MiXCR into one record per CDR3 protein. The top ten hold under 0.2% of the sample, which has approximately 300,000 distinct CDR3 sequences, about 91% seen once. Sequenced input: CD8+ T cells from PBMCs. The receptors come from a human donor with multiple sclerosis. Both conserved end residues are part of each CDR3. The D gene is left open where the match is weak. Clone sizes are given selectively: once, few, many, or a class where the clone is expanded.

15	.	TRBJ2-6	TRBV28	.	CASSREEGLANVLTF	TGTGCCAGCAGTCGAGAGGAGGGCCTGGCCAACGTCCTGACTTTC
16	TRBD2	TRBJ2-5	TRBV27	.	CASSLLAGPDGETQYF	TGTGCCAGCAGTCTACTAGCGGGGCCAGATGGAGAGACCCAGTACTTC
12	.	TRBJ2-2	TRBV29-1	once	CSVVSQSGELFF	TGCAGCGTTGTTTCCCAGTCCGGGGAGCTGTTTTTT
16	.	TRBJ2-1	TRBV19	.	CASSIAGRSSYNEQFF	TGTGCCAGTAGTATAGCTGGGAGAAGCTCCTACAATGAGCAGTTCTTC
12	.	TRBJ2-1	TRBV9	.	CASSAADNEQFF	TGTGCCAGCAGCGCCGCCGACAATGAGCAGTTCTTC
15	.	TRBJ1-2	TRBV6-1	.	CASSDRPPGAYGYTF	TGTGCCAGCAGTGATCGACCCCCGGGGGCCTATGGCTACACCTTC
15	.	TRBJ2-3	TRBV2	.	CASSEGQTSTDTQYF	TGTGCCAGCAGTGAAGGTCAGACTAGCACAGATACGCAGTATTTT
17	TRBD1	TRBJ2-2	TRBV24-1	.	CATSDGAKQGDTGELFF	TGTGCCACCAGTGATGGGGCCAAACAGGGGGACACCGGGGAGCTGTTTTTT
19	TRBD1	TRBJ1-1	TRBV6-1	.	CASTLFQRQGAGVNTEAFF	TGTGCCAGCACCCTCTTCCAGAGACAGGGGGCCGGGGTGAACACTGAAGCTTTCTTT
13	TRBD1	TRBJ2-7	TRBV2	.	CAGRDSLTYEQYF	TGTGCCGGCCGGGACAGCCTCACCTACGAGCAGTACTTC
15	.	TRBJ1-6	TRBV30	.	CAWSGLDSDFSPLHF	TGTGCCTGGAGTGGGCTGGACAGTGATTTCTCACCCCTCCACTTT
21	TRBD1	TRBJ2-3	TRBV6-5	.	CASSYSIPPGQGTHPPDTQYF	TGTGCCAGCAGTTACTCGATTCCCCCGGGACAGGGGACACACCCCCCAGATACGCAGTATTTT
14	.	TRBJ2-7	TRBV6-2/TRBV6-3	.	CASTLTDLTYEQYF	TGTGCCAGCACCCTTACGGACTTAACCTACGAGCAGTACTTC
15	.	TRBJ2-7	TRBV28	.	CASSIPGTLNYEQYF	TGTGCCAGCAGTATCCCCGGGACATTAAACTACGAGCAGTACTTC
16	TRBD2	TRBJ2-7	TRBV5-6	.	CASRLGLAGSSYEQYF	TGTGCCAGCAGACTCGGACTAGCGGGGAGCTCCTACGAGCAGTACTTC
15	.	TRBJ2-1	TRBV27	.	CASSLFASAYNEQFF	TGTGCCAGCAGTTTATTTGCTAGCGCTTACAATGAGCAGTTCTTC
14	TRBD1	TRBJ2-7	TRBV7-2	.	CASSTTGGGYEQYF	TGTGCCAGCAGCACTACAGGGGGCGGATACGAGCAGTACTTC
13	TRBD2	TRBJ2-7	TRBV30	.	CAWSKAGAGEQYF	TGTGCCTGGAGCAAAGCGGGAGCGGGGGAGCAGTACTTC
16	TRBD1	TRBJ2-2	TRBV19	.	CASRRGQGAGTGELFF	TGTGCCAGTAGACGGGGACAGGGGGCCGGCACCGGGGAGCTGTTTTTT
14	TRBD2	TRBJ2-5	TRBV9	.	CASRPSGAEETQYF	TGTGCCAGCCGCCCGAGCGGGGCCGAAGAGACCCAGTACTTC
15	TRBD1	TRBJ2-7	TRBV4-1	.	CASSQVTGGLYEQYF	TGCGCCAGCAGCCAAGTCACAGGGGGCCTGTACGAGCAGTACTTC
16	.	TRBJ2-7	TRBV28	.	CASRGPPFGHILGQYF	TGTGCCAGCAGGGGACCGCCCTTTGGACATATATTAGGGCAGTACTTC